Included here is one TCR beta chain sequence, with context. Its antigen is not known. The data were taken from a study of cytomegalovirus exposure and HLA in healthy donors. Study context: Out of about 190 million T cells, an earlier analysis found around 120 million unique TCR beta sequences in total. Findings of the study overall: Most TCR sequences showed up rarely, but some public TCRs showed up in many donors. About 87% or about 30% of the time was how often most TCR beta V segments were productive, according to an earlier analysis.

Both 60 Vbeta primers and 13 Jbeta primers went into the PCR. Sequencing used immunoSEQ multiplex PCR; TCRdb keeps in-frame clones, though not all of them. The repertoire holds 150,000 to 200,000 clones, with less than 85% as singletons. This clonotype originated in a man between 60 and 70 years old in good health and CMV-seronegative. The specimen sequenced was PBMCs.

The CDR3 sequence: CASSLADSSGNTIYF. The DNA of the CDR3 is TGTGCCAGCAGCTTAGCCGACAGCTCTGGAAACACCATATATTTT. This chain connects TRBV7-9 to TRBJ1-3; possible D gene TRBD1, 5 bases. This CDR3 is built from 15 residues. The V gene lost 0 bases and the J gene lost 0 bases, with 6 bases spanning the gap. CDR1 is SEHNR and CDR2 is FQNEAQ in the germline V gene (reference sequence).